Presented here are 28 T cell receptor beta chains from one specimen sequenced in a study of CD8+CD57+ T cells in acquired aplastic anemia. Researchers used genomic DNA as the template to profile TCR beta VDJ and CDR3. TCRdb recomputed calls from the reads with MiXCR, one row per CDR3 protein. This table has 200,000 or so distinct CDR3 sequences, approximately 60% appearing once. Sequencing was done on patients that had shown CD8+CD57+ cell expansion by flow cytometry. The sequencing input was sorted CD4+, CD8+, or CD8+CD57+ T cells (not recorded which) from PBMCs. The receptors here all came from a human donor with aplastic anemia.

This clonotype showed up many times. The DNA for the CDR3 is TGCGCCAGCGGGACATTGAACACTGAAGCTTTCTTT. Amino acids: CASGTLNTEAFF. The chain employs TRBV10-2 and TRBJ1-1; D may be TRBD1 (6 bases). V shed 8 bases and J shed 0 bases, with 7 bases lying between them. The CDR3 is made up of 12 amino acids. In germline, CDR1 is WSHSY, CDR2 SAAADI.

This clonotype has just a few counts. This chain links TRBV10-3 with TRBJ1-1; D not resolved. The CDR3 totals 13 residues. Trimming removed 6 bases at V and 1 base at J, with 9 bases between. Germline CDR1 and CDR2: ENHRY and SYGVKD. CDR3 sequence: CAISLNPNTEAFF. Here the CDR3 DNA reads TGTGCCATCAGCCTGAACCCGAACACTGAAGCTTTCTTT.

A few counts support this clonotype. The V and J genes are TRBV20-1 and TRBJ2-5, with 8 bases matching TRBD1. V lost 3 bases, J lost 3 bases, and 9 bases stayed unmatched. The germline V gene encodes CDR1 DFQATT and CDR2 SNEGSKA (reference sequence). This CDR3 contains 15 residues. The CDR3 bases are TGCAGTGCTAGTGGTGTCGGGACAGGTAAAGAGACCCAGTACTTC. This encodes CSASGVGTGKETQYF.

The chain links TRBV9 to TRBJ2-3; D could derive from TRBD1 or TRBD2 (5 bases each). The CDR3 consists of 16 residues. The germline gives CDR1 SGDLS, CDR2 YYNGEE. Trimming stripped 0 bases from V and 3 bases from J, with 14 bases between. In DNA, the CDR3 is TGTGCCAGCAGCGTAGCGGGGCCCTATCCGACAGATACGCAGTATTTT. Residues: CASSVAGPYPTDTQYF.

Note on this clonotype: This sequence may be a read error, since a much larger clone differs from it by one base. V gene TRBV12-3 or TRBV12-4 combines with J gene TRBJ2-1; D may match TRBD1 or TRBD2 (6 bases each). This CDR3 has 15 amino acids. The CDR3: CASSFAGGEYNEQLF. The CDR3 region has the DNA TGTGCCAGCAGTTTCGCCGGGGGCGAGTACAATGAGCAGTTATTC.

The V and J genes are TRBV2 and TRBJ2-7; 7 bases are a match to TRBD1. The CDR3 is 15 amino acids. The junction had 11 bases not matched to a gene; V was cut back by 4 bases and J by 5 bases. Germline V lookup: CDR1 SNHLY, CDR2 FYNNEI. CDR3 amino acids: CASSGRLGQIDEQYF. DNA of the CDR3: TGTGCCAGCAGTGGAAGGTTGGGACAGATCGACGAGCAGTACTTC.

This clonotype has more than one count but fewer than ten. The chain combines TRBV20-1 with TRBJ2-7; D is unresolved. CDR3 length equals 13 residues. The V gene lost 1 base and the J gene lost 2 bases, with 9 bases spanning the gap. Looked up from germline, CDR1 is DFQATT and CDR2 is SNEGSKA (reference sequence). CDR3 amino acids: CSARVAAPYEQYF. The CDR3 DNA reads as TGCAGTGCTAGAGTCGCAGCTCCCTACGAGCAGTACTTC.

The chain carries TRBV7-2 and TRBJ2-7, with D possibly TRBD2 on 6 matching bases. V was pared by 7 bases and J by 4 bases, with 14 bases between. The CDR3 is 13 residues long. CDR1 is SGHTA, CDR2 FQGNSA, per germline. CDR3 residues: CASNPGGAYEQYF. CDR3 in DNA: TGTGCCAGCAACCCCGGGGGAGCTTACGAGCAGTACTTC.

The genes are TRBV7-9 and TRBJ2-7, with a tentative D call TRBD2 (6 bases). Between the trimmed V and J ends, which lost 4 bases and 0 bases, there was a span of 10 bases. Germline V CDR1 and CDR2: SEHNR, FQNEAQ (reference sequence). The CDR3 has 14 residues. This CDR3 is CASSWDGSSYEQYF. The CDR3 coding sequence is TGTGCCAGCAGCTGGGACGGGAGCTCCTACGAGCAGTACTTC.

Details on this clonotype: No DNA is shown, since the ends of the CDR3 on it are uncertain; the CDR3 is the one TCRdb lists. The chain recombines TRBV5-1 with TRBJ1-3; the table's D gene call, TRBD1, was not cross checked with the DNA. The CDR3 is 22 amino acids in total, end residues counted. Germline values: CDR1 SGHRS, CDR2 YFSETQ. CDR3 protein: CASSELRGSSYEQYFGPGTIYF.

The gene calls are TRBV25-1 and TRBJ2-7; 12 bases map to TRBD1. V was pared by 4 bases and J by 7 bases, with 17 bases of the junction left unmatched. The germline gives CDR1 MGHDK, CDR2 SYGVNS. The CDR3 sequence is 18 residues long. CDR3 in DNA: TGTGCCAGCAGTGCGTTCGGGACAGGGGGCATCTACTTGGGGGAGCAGTACTTC. It codes for CASSAFGTGGIYLGEQYF.

This clonotype came up once. V gene TRBV19 combines with J gene TRBJ2-1; TRBD2 matches 12 bases. Germline trimming cut 9 bases from V and 10 bases from J; bases unmatched to any gene: 13. CDR3 length: 15 amino acids. Germline-derived CDR1 and CDR2 are LNHDA and SQIVND (reference sequence). The CDR3 sequence is CASSYGTSGRIEQFF. In DNA form, the CDR3 reads TGTGCCAGCAGTTACGGTACTAGCGGGAGGATCGAGCAGTTCTTC.

The rearrangement uses TRBV6-1 and TRBJ2-3; D ambiguous. CDR1 and CDR2 from the germline V gene are MNHNS and SASEGT. The CDR3 contains 15 residues. Between the trimmed V and J ends, which lost 1 base and 5 bases, there was a span of 13 bases. The CDR3 nucleotides are TGTGCCAGCAGTGAAGGAGTGGGGTGGATAGATACGCAGTATTTT. It yields the protein CASSEGVGWIDTQYF.

This clonotype turned up a few times. V is TRBV20-1 and J is TRBJ2-7; 10 positions match TRBD1. V gave up 0 bases and J gave up 2 bases; unmatched junction bases: 4. The germline V gene has CDR1 DFQATT and CDR2 SNEGSKA (reference sequence). This CDR3 is 15 amino acids long. CDR3 sequence: CSARDAGQGTYEQYF. In DNA form, the CDR3 reads TGCAGTGCTAGAGATGCGGGACAGGGGACCTACGAGCAGTACTTC.

In this sample, this clonotype turned up once. CDR3 sequence: CASSRGHEQYF. Here the CDR3 DNA reads TGTGCCAGCAGCAGGGGCCACGAGCAGTACTTC. V usage is TRBV7-2 and J usage is TRBJ2-7; D possibly corresponds to TRBD1 (5 bases). Trimming took off 5 bases at V and 5 bases at J, with 7 bases between the two ends. The CDR3 is made up of 11 amino acids. The germline gives CDR1 SGHTA, CDR2 FQGNSA. Supplemented by reference TRBV7-2 and TRBJ2-7, the full variable domain reads GAGVSQSPSNKVTEKGKDVELRCDPISGHTALYWYRQSLGQGLEFLIYFQGNSAPDKSGLPSDRFSAERTGGSVSTLTIQRTQQEDSAVYLCASSRGHEQYFGPGTRLTVT.

The V and J genes are TRBV2 and TRBJ2-4, with 11 bases matching TRBD2. This CDR3 comprises 14 residues. After removal of 5 bases from V and 7 bases from J, the junction contained 4 bases not matched to a gene. Per the germline V gene, CDR1 is SNHLY and CDR2 is FYNNEI. The CDR3 sequence: CASSTRTSGNIQYF. The CDR3 coding sequence is TGTGCCAGCAGTACGAGGACTAGCGGGAACATTCAGTACTTC.

This chain joins TRBV10-3 and TRBJ2-1, with 9 positions matching TRBD2. This CDR3 is 13 amino acids long. The V segment lost 8 bases and the J segment 6 bases; nucleotides outside the gene matches: 5. CDR1 is ENHRY, CDR2 SYGVKD, per germline. The DNA of the CDR3 is TGTGCCATCGGGGCAGCGGGGGGCAATGAGCAGTTCTTC. This sequence encodes CAIGAAGGNEQFF.

The gene calls are TRBV2 and TRBJ1-4, with 12 bases matching TRBD1. The CDR3 is 17 residues long. V dropped 0 bases and J dropped 10; count of bases not matched to a gene: 9. Germline V gene data show CDR1 as SNHLY and CDR2 as FYNNEI. The CDR3 DNA follows: TGTGCCAGCAGTGAAGCGCTTCAGGGACAGGGGGCAGGAAAACTGTTTTTT. The encoded protein is CASSEALQGQGAGKLFF.

This chain joins TRBV5-1 and TRBJ1-1; D is unclear. CDR1 is SGHRS, CDR2 YFSETQ, per germline. The CDR3 covers 15 residues. The V end was cut by 1 base, the J end by 6 bases, with 16 bases between. In DNA form, the CDR3 reads TGCGCCAGCAGCTTGTCCTGGGCCAACGTCGCTGAAGCTTTCTTT. Residues: CASSLSWANVAEAFF.

V usage is TRBV7-8 and J usage is TRBJ2-2; 7 positions agree with TRBD2. Germline V gene data show CDR1 as SGHVS and CDR2 as FQNEAQ. The CDR3 has 16 amino acids. Unmatched junction bases numbered 3, after V lost 0 bases and J lost 2 bases. The CDR3 here is CASSLAGTINTGELFF. Here the CDR3 DNA reads TGTGCCAGCAGCTTAGCTGGGACTATCAACACCGGGGAGCTGTTTTTT.

For this clonotype: The conserved phenylalanine or tryptophan normally closing the CDR3 is absent here, so this likely arose from a read error. The chain recombines TRBV20-1 with TRBJ2-7; 7 bases fit TRBD2. V trimming: 4 bases; J trimming: 2 bases; junction bases outside the gene matches: 17. The CDR3 length is 17 residues. Germline V gene lookup returns CDR1 DFQATT and CDR2 SNEGSKA (reference sequence). CDR3 DNA sequence: TGCAGTGCTATTCTACTGACGCCGGGAGGCCGCGCCTACGAGCAGTACTGC. Residues: CSAILLTPGGRAYEQYC.

The V call is TRBV5-6, the J call TRBJ2-7; either TRBD1 or TRBD2 may supply D (6 bases each). The germline CDR1 and CDR2 sequences are SGHDT and YYEEEE. This CDR3 region has 15 residues. Trimming stripped 4 bases from V and 2 bases from J, with 16 bases between. The CDR3 DNA is TGTGCCAGCAGCCACGACGGGGGCCTCCCCTACGAGCAGTACTTC. Its protein is CASSHDGGLPYEQYF.

The chain employs TRBV7-2 and TRBJ1-2; tentative D call: TRBD1 (6 bases). Trimming took off 0 bases at V and 5 bases at J, with 19 bases between the two ends. This CDR3 comprises 17 residues. CDR1 and CDR2 from the germline V gene are SGHTA and FQGNSA. The CDR3 coding sequence is TGTGCCAGCAGCTTAGCAGCAGGGGAGGGGTGGCCATATGGCTACACCTTC. Translated, it gives CASSLAAGEGWPYGYTF.

As to this clonotype: The junction and the germline gene differ at one end; a read error may be behind it. The chain combines TRBV19 with TRBJ1-5, with 7 bases lining up with TRBD1. Per germline, CDR1 LNHDA and CDR2 SQIVND (reference sequence). The CDR3 has 15 residues. The CDR3 DNA is TGTGCCAGTACCACCACAGGGGAATGGAATCGGCCCCAGCATTTT. This sequence encodes CASTTTGEWNRPQHF.

The genes are TRBV15 and TRBJ1-2; D perhaps matches TRBD1 (5 bases). V was trimmed by 0 bases and J by 3 bases, leaving 11 bases between them. This CDR3 has 15 amino acids. Per germline, CDR1 LNHNV and CDR2 YYDKDF (reference sequence). The CDR3 loop is CATSRDLGDYYGYTF. The CDR3 coding sequence is TGTGCCACCAGCAGAGATCTCGGGGACTACTATGGCTACACCTTC.

This clonotype was observed a handful of times. The chain recombines TRBV19 with TRBJ1-1; D not resolved. CDR3 length: 13 amino acids. V lost 5 bases and J lost 0, with 7 bases in between. CDR1 is LNHDA, CDR2 SQIVND, per germline (reference sequence). CDR3 DNA sequence: TGTGCCAGTAGTTACACCCTGAACACTGAAGCTTTCTTT. Amino acids: CASSYTLNTEAFF.

This chain joins TRBV7-2 and TRBJ2-7; D is ambiguous. V lost 2 bases and J 4 bases, leaving 6 bases between the germline ends. This CDR3 contains 12 residues. Looked up from germline, CDR1 is SGHTA and CDR2 is FQGNSA. CDR3 in DNA: TGTGCCAGCAGCTTACAACAGTACGAGCAGTACTTC. Amino acids: CASSLQQYEQYF.

This clonotype was recorded only once. J is TRBJ2-7 and V is TRBV19; no clear D. The length of the CDR3 is 15 residues. V dropped 2 bases and J dropped 3 bases, with 14 bases sitting between them. From germline, CDR1 is LNHDA and CDR2 SQIVND (reference sequence). Here the CDR3 reads CASSITSGSSYEQYF. The CDR3 DNA reads as TGTGCCAGTAGTATAACGTCCGGCAGCAGCTACGAGCAGTACTTC. The complete variable domain, with remaining parts taken from reference TRBV19 and TRBJ2-7, reads DGGITQSPKYLFRKEGQNVTLSCEQNLNHDAMYWYRQDPGQGLRLIYYSQIVNDFQKGDIAEGYSVSREKKESFPLTVTSAQKNPTAFYLCASSITSGSSYEQYFGPGTRLTVT.